Listed below are T cell receptor beta chains from one sample, sequenced in a study of cytomegalovirus exposure and HLA in healthy donors. TCRdb keeps only in-frame clones here, not all; method: immunoSEQ multiplex PCR. The sample gives about 43,000 clones, less than 75% of which show up once; around 12% is in the top ten. The sequencing sample was made of PBMCs. These receptor sequences come from a man between 60 and 70 years old in good health and CMV-seropositive. Each CDR3 is given with its conserved first and last residue. D genes are given only for firm matches. Part of the rows lack a size; the others show once, few, many or a class for expanded clones.

V	D	size	J	DNA	CDR3
TRBV4-1	TRBD2	NA	TRBJ2-2	TGCGCCAGCAGCCAAGATCCGATTAGCGGGAGGGCCGCTGGGGACACCGGGGAGCTGTTTTTT	CASSQDPISGRAAGDTGELFF
TRBV7-3	NA	NA	TRBJ1-1	TGTGCCAGCAGGAAGACAGCCAACACTGAAGCTTTCTTT	CASRKTANTEAFF
TRBV6-1	TRBD2	few	TRBJ2-7	TGTGCCAGCAGTGAGTCTTTCCTAGCGGGAGGAGGCGAGCAGTACTTC	CASSESFLAGGGEQYF
TRBV19	NA	few	TRBJ2-3	TGTGCCCTCAGTGGCGGAGGGGCTGCTAGCACAGATACGCAGTATTTT	CALSGGGAASTDTQYF
TRBV7-9	NA	NA	TRBJ2-2	TGTGCCAGCAGCCGCGGGGTAGGAAACACCGGGGAGCTGTTTTTT	CASSRGVGNTGELFF
TRBV7-2	NA	few	TRBJ2-1	TGTGCCAGCTGCGGGACTCTCAATGAGCAGTTCTTC	CASCGTLNEQFF
TRBV7-9	TRBD1	NA	TRBJ2-5	TGTGCCAGCAGCTCCCAACAGGGGGCACAGACCCAGTACTTC	CASSSQQGAQTQYF
TRBV25-1	NA	NA	TRBJ2-1	TGTGCCAGCAAGTTCGGCAATGAGCAGTTCTTC	CASKFGNEQFF
TRBV19	NA	NA	TRBJ1-4	TGTGCCAGTAGTATAACCTCCGCTTCGGTACAACTGTTTTTT	CASSITSASVQLFF
TRBV27	NA	NA	TRBJ1-2	TGTGCCAGCAGCCCTTATCTCAGGGATGGCTACACCTTC	CASSPYLRDGYTF
TRBV18	NA	few	TRBJ2-5	TGTGCCAGCTCACGCGGGGCAGGACAAGAGACCCAGTACTTC	CASSRGAGQETQYF
TRBV14	NA	NA	TRBJ1-5	TGTGCCAGCAGCCAAACTGATTTTCAGCCCCAGCATTTT	CASSQTDFQPQHF
TRBV29-1	NA	NA	TRBJ1-2	TGCAGCGTTGTACAGGGAAACTATGGCTACACCTTC	CSVVQGNYGYTF
TRBV18	TRBD2	NA	TRBJ2-2	TGTGCCAGCTCCCCACCGGGCGGGAGCATCGCCGGGGAGCTGTTTTTT	CASSPPGGSIAGELFF
TRBV2	TRBD1	NA	TRBJ2-3	TGTGCCAGCAGTAGGGACAGCCAGGGCGCAGATACGCAGTATTTT	CASSRDSQGADTQYF
TRBV5-1	TRBD1	NA	TRBJ1-1	TGCGCCAGCAGCTTGGGGTGGACAGGGGATACCACTGAAGCTTTCTTT	CASSLGWTGDTTEAFF
TRBV27	NA	once	TRBJ2-3	TGTGCCAGCAGTTTATCGAGGGCAGATACGCAGTATTTT	CASSLSRADTQYF
TRBV4-2	NA	NA	TRBJ1-2	TGTGCCAGCAGCCAACCTAATCCGAGGACAGAGTCCCAGGGGTACACCTTC	CASSQPNPRTESQGYTF
TRBV19	NA	NA	TRBJ1-5	TGTGCCAGTAGTCCCCAGGGGTTTAGTCAGCCCCAGCATTTT	CASSPQGFSQPQHF
TRBV5-1	NA	NA	TRBJ2-3	TGCGCCAGCAGCTTGCGGCTAGCGAGAGATACGCAGTATTTT	CASSLRLARDTQYF
TRBV27	NA	NA	TRBJ1-1	TGTGCCAGCAGACCACTGGGGGCGCGAACTGAAGCTTTCTTT	CASRPLGARTEAFF
TRBV15	NA	NA	TRBJ1-5	TGTGCCACCAGCAGCCGGGACATCAATCAGCCCCAGCATTTT	CATSSRDINQPQHF
TRBV7-2	NA	NA	TRBJ2-1	TGTGCCAGCAGCTTAGCGGTGGGAGATGAGCAGTTCTTC	CASSLAVGDEQFF
TRBV9	TRBD1	NA	TRBJ1-3	TGTGCCAGCAGCGCGGGATACAGGGGTTCCGGAAACACCATATATTTT	CASSAGYRGSGNTIYF
TRBV7-6	NA	NA	TRBJ2-1	TGTGCCAGCAGCTTAGCGGGAGGATCGGATGAGCAGTTCTTC	CASSLAGGSDEQFF
TRBV11-1	TRBD2	NA	TRBJ2-2	TGTGCCAGCAGCTTAGACCGGACTAGCGGGAGAGCCGGGGAGCTGTTTTTT	CASSLDRTSGRAGELFF
TRBV2	NA	few	TRBJ1-2	TGTGCCAGCAGTGACGAGGGGGGGGTCAACTATGGCTACACCTTC	CASSDEGGVNYGYTF
TRBV28	NA	few	TRBJ1-2	TGTGCCAGCAATCCCTCAGTGGGGGGAGGCTACACCTTC	CASNPSVGGGYTF
TRBV19	TRBD1	NA	TRBJ2-7	TGTGCCAGTAGTATATATTCCGGACAGGGAGACTACGAGCAGTACTTC	CASSIYSGQGDYEQYF
TRBV7-2	NA	once	TRBJ1-1	TGTGCCAGCAGCTTAAACGGGGGTGCGGAAGCTTTCTTT	CASSLNGGAEAFF
TRBV6-1	TRBD1	NA	TRBJ1-2	TGTGCCAGCAGGGACAGGGCAGGGGGGTATGGCTACACCTTC	CASRDRAGGYGYTF
TRBV7-2	NA	NA	TRBJ1-2	TGTGCCAGCAGCTTAGACAGCCTCTATGGCTACACCTTC	CASSLDSLYGYTF
TRBV7-6	NA	medium-sized	TRBJ2-3	TGTGCCAGCAGCCCCAGTTCAGGGGTAGGAGCAGATACGCAGTATTTT	CASSPSSGVGADTQYF
TRBV7-9	NA	NA	TRBJ2-1	TGTGCCAGCAGCAGCGCGGGATACTACAATGAGCAGTTCTTC	CASSSAGYYNEQFF
TRBV7-3	TRBD2	NA	TRBJ2-2	TGTGCCAGCAGCTTAATAGCGGGAGCCATAAACACCGGGGAGCTGTTTTTT	CASSLIAGAINTGELFF
TRBV10-2	TRBD2	NA	TRBJ2-1	TGCGCCAGCAGCGGCCCGGGGCGGGAGGTTTACAATGAGCAGTTCTTC	CASSGPGREVYNEQFF
TRBV6-8	NA	medium-sized	TRBJ1-5	TGTGCCAGCCCCGGGTCGCATCGGGGCAATCAGCCCCAGCATTTT	CASPGSHRGNQPQHF